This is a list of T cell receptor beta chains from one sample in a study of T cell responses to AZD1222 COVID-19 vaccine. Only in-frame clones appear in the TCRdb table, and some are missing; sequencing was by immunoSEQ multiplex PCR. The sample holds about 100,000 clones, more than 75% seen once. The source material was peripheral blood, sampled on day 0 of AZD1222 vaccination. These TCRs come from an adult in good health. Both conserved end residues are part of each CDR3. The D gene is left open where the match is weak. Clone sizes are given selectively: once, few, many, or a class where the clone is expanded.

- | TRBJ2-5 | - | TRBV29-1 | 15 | CSVGGGGSAVETQYF | TGCAGCGTTGGAGGAGGGGGCTCTGCCGTAGAGACCCAGTACTTC
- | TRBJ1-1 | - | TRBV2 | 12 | CASSDRETEAFF | TGTGCCAGCAGTGACCGGGAGACTGAAGCTTTCTTT
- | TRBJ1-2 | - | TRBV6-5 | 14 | CASRKLTGRVGYTF | TGTGCCAGCAGAAAGTTAACAGGGAGGGTCGGCTACACCTTC
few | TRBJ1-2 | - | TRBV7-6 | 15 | CASSLAAGSNYGYTF | TGTGCCAGCAGCTTAGCGGCAGGGTCCAACTATGGCTACACCTTC
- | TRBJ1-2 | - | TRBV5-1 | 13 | CASSDQQGHGYTF | TGCGCCAGCAGCGATCAACAGGGTCATGGCTACACCTTC
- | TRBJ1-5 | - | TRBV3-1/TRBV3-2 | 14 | CASSQFVTNQPQHF | TGTGCCAGCAGCCAATTTGTGACGAATCAGCCCCAGCATTTT
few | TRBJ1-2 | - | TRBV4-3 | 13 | CASSRDGAYGYTF | TGCGCCAGCAGCCGGGACGGTGCCTATGGCTACACCTTC
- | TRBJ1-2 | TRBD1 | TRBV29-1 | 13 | CSVDRGFIYGYTF | TGCAGCGTAGACAGGGGTTTTATCTATGGCTACACCTTC
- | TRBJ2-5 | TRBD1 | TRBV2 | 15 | CASSEMTGAVETQYF | TGTGCCAGCAGCGAGATGACAGGGGCGGTGGAGACCCAGTACTTC
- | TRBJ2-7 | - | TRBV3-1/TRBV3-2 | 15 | CASSHCGTLSYEQYF | TGTGCCAGCAGCCACTGCGGGACACTCTCCTACGAGCAGTACTTC
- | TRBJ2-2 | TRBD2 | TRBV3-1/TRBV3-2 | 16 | CASSQESRGGRGELFF | TGTGCCAGCAGCCAAGAAAGTCGCGGGGGGCGCGGGGAGCTGTTTTTT
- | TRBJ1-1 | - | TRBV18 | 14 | CASSPLGANTEAFF | TGTGCCAGCTCACCACTGGGGGCGAACACTGAAGCTTTCTTT
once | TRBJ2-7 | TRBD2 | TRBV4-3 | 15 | CASSQGTRGRHEQYF | TGCGCCAGCAGCCAAGGGACTAGAGGCAGGCACGAGCAGTACTTC
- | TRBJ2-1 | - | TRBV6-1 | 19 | CASSEIGYLTNSPYNEQFF | TGTGCCAGCAGTGAAATCGGTTACTTGACTAACTCCCCCTACAATGAGCAGTTCTTC
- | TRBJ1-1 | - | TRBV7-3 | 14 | CASSLAGHGGEAFF | TGTGCCAGCAGCTTGGCCGGGCACGGGGGTGAAGCTTTCTTT
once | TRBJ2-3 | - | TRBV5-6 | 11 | CASSAKDTQYF | TGTGCCAGCAGCGCGAAGGATACGCAGTATTTT
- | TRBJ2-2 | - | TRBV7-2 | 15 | CASSLRSLGTGELFF | TGTGCCAGCAGCTTAAGGTCTTTGGGCACCGGGGAGCTGTTTTTT
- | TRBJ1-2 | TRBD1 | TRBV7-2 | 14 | CASSWDRVRDGYTF | TGTGCCAGCAGCTGGGACAGGGTAAGGGATGGCTACACCTTC
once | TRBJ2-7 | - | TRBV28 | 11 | CASSGFYEQYF | TGTGCCAGCAGTGGGTTCTACGAGCAGTACTTC
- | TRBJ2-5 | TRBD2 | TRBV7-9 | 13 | CASTRGGKETQYF | TGTGCCAGCACCCGCGGGGGGAAGGAGACCCAGTACTTC
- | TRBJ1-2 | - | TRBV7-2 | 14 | CASSLAGIRRDYTF | TGTGCCAGCAGCTTGGCGGGAATTCGGCGGGACTACACCTTC
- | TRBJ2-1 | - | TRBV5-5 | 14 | CASSLVGAYNEQFF | TGTGCCAGCAGCTTAGTGGGGGCCTACAATGAGCAGTTCTTC
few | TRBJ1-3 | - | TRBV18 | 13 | CASSPRGGNTIYF | TGTGCCAGCTCACCACGGGGCGGAAACACCATATATTTT
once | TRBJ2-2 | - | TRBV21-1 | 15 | CASSPSEGEGGELFF | TGTGCCAGCAGTCCAAGCGAGGGGGAAGGCGGGGAGCTGTTTTTT
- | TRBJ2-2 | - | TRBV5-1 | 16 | CASSTRQTLNTGELFF | TGCGCCAGCAGCACTCGACAAACTCTGAACACCGGGGAGCTGTTTTTT
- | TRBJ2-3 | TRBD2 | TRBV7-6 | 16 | CASSLGLAGGGDTQYF | TGTGCCAGCAGCTTAGGTCTAGCGGGGGGTGGAGATACGCAGTATTTT
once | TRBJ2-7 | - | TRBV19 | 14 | CASSIVGPTYEQYF | TGTGCCAGTAGTATAGTTGGCCCGACCTACGAGCAGTACTTC
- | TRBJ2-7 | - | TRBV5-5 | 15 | CASSLASSAHIEQYF | TGTGCCAGCAGCTTGGCAAGCAGCGCACATATCGAGCAGTACTTC